Below are 8 T cell receptor beta chains sequenced from a single sample in a study of blood T cell repertoires in COVID-19 (dated by TCRdb to the early 2020s). The receptor library was made with the immunoSEQ multiplex PCR assay. The table was pulled from immuneACCESS by TCRdb, which kept in-frame rearrangements only. Such tables lose some clones; where checked, under half of the loss comes from unresolved V genes, and the rest has no known cause. The sample table holds some 200,000 clones, of which roughly 87% were seen once. The ten largest clones capture around a tenth of the sample. Sequenced: PBMCs or T cells enriched from blood (not recorded which). Receptors originate from a man aged 18-30 years with acute COVID-19.

This clone was found a few times. The V call is TRBV5-4, the J call TRBJ2-2; tentatively, D is TRBD2 (5 bases). Trimming shortened V by 0 bases and J by 4 bases, and 13 bases separated the two germline ends. The CDR3 has 16 amino acids. Per germline, CDR1 SGHNT and CDR2 YYREEE (reference sequence). The CDR3 region is CASSLVGSFGTGELFF. The CDR3 nucleotides are TGTGCCAGCAGCTTGGTGGGGAGCTTCGGCACCGGGGAGCTGTTTTTT.

This clone has just a few counts. The rearrangement uses TRBV27 and TRBJ2-7, with TRBD1 matching over 7 bases. V shed 2 bases and J 9 bases; nucleotides not matched to a gene: 7. The germline V gene encodes CDR1 MNHEY and CDR2 SMNVEV (reference sequence). The CDR3 loop spans 13 amino acids. As DNA, the CDR3 is TGTGCCAGCAGTTTAGGGACAGAGTCCCTGCAGTACTTC. This encodes CASSLGTESLQYF.

The table lists this clone with a count of one. The chain has TRBV27 and TRBJ2-3; tentative D call: TRBD2 (6 bases). The germline V gene encodes CDR1 MNHEY and CDR2 SMNVEV (reference sequence). The V gene lost 5 bases and the J gene lost 1 base, with 13 bases spanning the gap. The CDR3 is 15 residues long. CDR3 bases: TGTGCCAGCAGTAACAAAGCGGGCCGCACAGATACGCAGTATTTT. It is translated as CASSNKAGRTDTQYF.

This rearrangement joins TRBV27 to TRBJ1-2, with 9 bases aligning to TRBD1. The junction had 8 bases not matched to a gene; V was cut back by 1 base and J by 8 bases. The CDR3 has 15 amino acids. The germline V gene has CDR1 MNHEY and CDR2 SMNVEV (reference sequence). The CDR3, as DNA: TGTGCCAGCAGTTTATATAGGACAGGGGTCTTAGGCTACACCTTC. Translated: CASSLYRTGVLGYTF.

Comment on this clone: The junction departs from the called germline gene at one end, perhaps through a read error. This sequence joins TRBV28 and TRBJ2-3; D perhaps matches TRBD1 (5 bases). CDR3 length: 12 residues. Per germline, CDR1 MDHEN and CDR2 SYDVKM. CDR3 in amino acids: CASSFDSYTQCF. The CDR3 DNA reads TGTGCCAGCAGTTTCGACAGTTATACGCAGTGTTTT.

The gene calls are TRBV12-5 and TRBJ2-7, with 11 bases aligning to TRBD2. V lost 3 bases and J lost 2; bases outside the gene matches: 3. CDR3 length equals 15 residues. Germline V gene lookup returns CDR1 LGHNT and CDR2 FRNRAP. CDR3 sequence: CASGFGTSGPYEQYF. CDR3 sequence (DNA): TGTGCTAGTGGTTTCGGGACTAGCGGACCCTACGAGCAGTACTTC.

V usage is TRBV28 and J usage is TRBJ2-3; 7 nucleotides match TRBD1. The junction had 12 bases not matched to a gene; V was cut back by 5 bases and J by 4 bases. The CDR3 sequence is 16 residues long. Germline lookup yields CDR1 MDHEN and CDR2 SYDVKM. The DNA of the CDR3 is TGTGCCAGCAGTCCTAATGACAGGGTCAAGGCAGATACGCAGTATTTT. Its protein is CASSPNDRVKADTQYF.

The CDR3 sequence: CSVGLAVDEQYF. The CDR3 DNA reads TGCAGCGTGGGACTAGCGGTAGACGAGCAGTACTTC. The chain is built from TRBV29-1 and TRBJ2-7, with 11 positions matching TRBD2. Germline values: CDR1 SQVTM, CDR2 ANQGSEA. The CDR3 contains 12 residues. The V gene end was trimmed by 6 bases and the J gene end by 5 bases; junction bases not matched to a gene: 3.